This entry is about one T cell receptor beta chain. As handled by the study authors: Estimates of nucleated cell counts were drawn from the amplification of reference gene primers. The protocol was immunoSEQ multiplex PCR, while the TCRdb copy is restricted to in-frame clones and leaves out a portion. V, J and clone size are taken as reported in that table, and D and trimming were inferred from the DNA itself. This sample has some 30,000 clones, with about 91% found just once. This sample is part of a study of blood T cell repertoires in COVID-19. Study context: Acute and convalescent COVID-19 samples came from the United States, Italy and Spain.

V lost 7 bases and J 2 bases, leaving 15 bases between the germline ends. CDR1 and CDR2 (germline): ENHRY, SYGVKD. This CDR3 comprises 14 residues. Sequencing input: peripheral blood. This chain connects TRBV10-3 to TRBJ2-7, with a tentative D call TRBD1 (6 bases). The source of this sequence is a human donor with active COVID-19. The donor label of this sample is uncertain. For the CDR3, the DNA is TGTGCCATCACCGAGGGGACACTTACCTACGAGCAGTACTTC. Its protein product is CAITEGTLTYEQYF.